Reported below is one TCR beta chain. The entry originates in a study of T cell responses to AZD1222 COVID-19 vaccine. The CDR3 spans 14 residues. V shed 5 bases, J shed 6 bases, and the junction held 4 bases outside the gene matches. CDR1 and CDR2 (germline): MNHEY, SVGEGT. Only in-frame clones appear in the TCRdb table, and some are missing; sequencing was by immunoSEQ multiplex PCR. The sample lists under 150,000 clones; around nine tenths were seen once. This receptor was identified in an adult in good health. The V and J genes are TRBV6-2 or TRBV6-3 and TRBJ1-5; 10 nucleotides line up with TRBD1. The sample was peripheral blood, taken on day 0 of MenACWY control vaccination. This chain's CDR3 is CASSGTGAFQPQHF. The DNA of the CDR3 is TGTGCCAGCAGTGGGACAGGGGCTTTTCAGCCCCAGCATTTT.